These T cell receptor beta chains were read from a single sample in a study of CD8 T cells in ankylosing spondylitis. TCRdb re-called the 5' RACE reads through MiXCR, storing one row per CDR3 protein. The sample holds 150,000 to 200,000 distinct CDR3 sequences; approximately 18% are singletons and the top ten take roughly 4.5%. Sequencing used blood, either unsorted or a sorted T cell fraction (not recorded which). The origin of the receptors is a male donor aged 5 to 29 with ankylosing spondylitis or in good health (not recorded which). Each CDR3 is given with its conserved first and last residue. Each record gives: CDR3 length, clone size, V gene, D gene, J gene, CDR3 protein, CDR3 DNA. The D gene is left open where the match is weak. Size is omitted from some rows. Given values are once, few, many or a class for expanded clones.

12,-,TRBV20-1,-,TRBJ1-5,CSARAVNQPQHF,TGCAGTGCTAGGGCAGTCAATCAGCCCCAGCATTTT
19,many,TRBV12-5,-,TRBJ1-1,CASGFLVGGQSGGNTEAFF,TGTGCTAGTGGTTTCCTAGTGGGGGGACAATCGGGTGGAAACACTGAAGCTTTCTTT
18,-,TRBV7-6,-,TRBJ2-5,CASSLDGRTSLGRATQYF,TGTGCCAGCAGCTTAGATGGCAGGACCTCTCTGGGGCGCGCGACCCAGTACTTC
12,many,TRBV5-1,-,TRBJ2-1,CASSLEINEQFF,TGCGCCAGCAGCTTGGAGATCAATGAGCAGTTCTTC
17,once,TRBV7-9,TRBD1,TRBJ2-2,CASSLPNQGAPAGELFF,TGTGCCAGCAGCTTACCCAACCAGGGGGCTCCGGCCGGGGAGCTGTTTTTT
13,-,TRBV7-6,-,TRBJ1-5,CASSPQENQPQHF,TGTGCCAGCAGCCCCCAGGAGAATCAGCCCCAGCATTTT
15,many,TRBV24-1,-,TRBJ1-5,CATSGGWSGNQPQHF,TGTGCCACCAGTGGGGGGTGGAGTGGCAATCAGCCCCAGCATTTT
15,many,TRBV28,-,TRBJ1-5,CASRVKGISNQPQHF,TGTGCCAGCAGGGTCAAAGGGATTAGCAATCAGCCCCAGCATTTT
16,-,TRBV29-1,TRBD1,TRBJ2-3,CSVEPGQGERTDTQYF,TGCAGCGTTGAACCCGGACAGGGCGAGAGGACAGATACGCAGTATTTT
13,-,TRBV20-1,-,TRBJ2-7,CSAGPTRAYEQYF,TGCAGTGCTGGGCCCACGAGGGCCTACGAGCAGTACTTC
15,many,TRBV3-1,TRBD1,TRBJ2-7,CASSDRTGVGSEQYF,TGTGCCAGCAGCGACCGGACAGGGGTGGGGAGCGAGCAGTACTTC
14,-,TRBV24-1,-,TRBJ2-7,CATSDWPASYEQYF,TGTGCCACCAGTGATTGGCCCGCATCCTACGAGCAGTACTTC
17,many,TRBV29-1,TRBD1,TRBJ1-4,CSVEDWDSETTNEKLFF,TGCAGCGTTGAAGACTGGGACAGCGAAACAACTAATGAAAAACTGTTTTTT
16,many,TRBV5-1,TRBD1,TRBJ2-5,CASSLETGGGSETQYF,TGCGCCAGCAGCTTGGAGACAGGGGGGGGATCCGAGACCCAGTACTTC
15,-,TRBV18,-,TRBJ1-5,CASSPNSRGNQPQHF,TGTGCCAGCTCCCCGAATTCGAGGGGCAATCAGCCCCAGCATTTT
15,many,TRBV14,-,TRBJ2-7,CASSQELRPSYEQYF,TGTGCCAGCAGCCAAGAATTGCGGCCCTCCTACGAGCAGTACTTC
16,many,TRBV11-2,-,TRBJ2-7,CASSLRGRDSFYEQYF,TGTGCCAGCAGCTTAAGGGGCCGAGACAGCTTCTACGAGCAGTACTTC
13,many,TRBV5-1,TRBD1,TRBJ2-1,CASSLEGTAEQFF,TGCGCCAGCAGCTTGGAAGGGACAGCAGAGCAGTTCTTC
19,few,TRBV5-1,TRBD1,TRBJ2-6,CASSPPQGAGISGANVLTF,TGCGCCAGCAGCCCCCCGCAGGGGGCAGGGATCTCTGGGGCCAACGTCCTGACTTTC
16,many,TRBV7-2,TRBD1,TRBJ2-1,CASSYIRDRGSHEQFF,TGTGCCAGCAGCTATATCCGGGACAGGGGTTCTCATGAGCAGTTCTTC
14,many,TRBV11-2,-,TRBJ2-3,CASSFITDKDTQYF,TGTGCCAGCAGCTTCATAACGGACAAGGATACGCAGTATTTT
15,few,TRBV4-2,TRBD1,TRBJ1-4,CASSPTGGTNEKLFF,TGTGCCAGCAGCCCCACAGGGGGGACTAATGAAAAACTGTTTTTT
16,-,TRBV20-1,TRBD1,TRBJ2-1,CSAMIGTGGRGNEQFF,TGCAGTGCTATGATCGGGACAGGGGGCCGGGGCAATGAGCAGTTCTTC
16,-,TRBV5-4,TRBD1,TRBJ2-1,CASSSPRDRVENEQFF,TGTGCCAGCAGCTCCCCCCGGGACAGGGTCGAGAATGAGCAGTTCTTC
14,many,TRBV7-2,-,TRBJ2-7,CASSSPGRPYEQYF,TGTGCCAGCAGCTCCCCTGGGCGCCCCTACGAGCAGTACTTC
15,-,TRBV7-2,TRBD1,TRBJ2-5,CASSHGQGWGETQYF,TGTGCCAGCAGCCATGGACAGGGTTGGGGAGAGACCCAGTACTTC
16,many,TRBV29-1,TRBD2,TRBJ2-2,CSVSPGLAGYTGELFF,TGCAGCGTGTCCCCCGGACTAGCGGGTTACACCGGGGAGCTGTTTTTT
15,-,TRBV11-3,-,TRBJ2-3,CASSLTGTPTDTQYF,TGTGCCAGCAGCCTGACCGGGACACCCACAGATACGCAGTATTTT
15,many,TRBV12-3/TRBV12-4,-,TRBJ2-1,CASSLPGFSYNEQFF,TGTGCCAGCAGTCTCCCGGGTTTCTCCTACAATGAGCAGTTCTTC
15,many,TRBV29-1,TRBD2,TRBJ2-1,CSVQSTTSGIGEQFF,TGCAGCGTTCAATCCACGACTAGCGGGATAGGTGAGCAGTTCTTC
17,many,TRBV7-2,TRBD2,TRBJ2-7,CASSLMTSGRALYEQYF,TGTGCCAGCAGCTTAATGACTAGCGGGAGGGCCCTCTACGAGCAGTACTTC
16,many,TRBV12-3/TRBV12-4,-,TRBJ2-2,CASRHSADTNTGELFF,TGTGCCAGCAGACATTCGGCGGATACGAACACCGGGGAGCTGTTTTTT
12,-,TRBV7-6,-,TRBJ2-2,CASNTGTGELFF,TGTGCCAGCAACACAGGCACCGGGGAGCTGTTTTTT
14,many,TRBV6-5,-,TRBJ2-7,CASSYVGGGYEQYF,TGTGCCAGCAGTTACGTGGGAGGGGGGTACGAGCAGTACTTC
15,many,TRBV20-1,TRBD1,TRBJ1-5,CSAQKGQGGNQPQHF,TGCAGTGCCCAGAAAGGACAGGGGGGCAATCAGCCCCAGCATTTT
16,few,TRBV5-6,TRBD1,TRBJ1-5,CASSLRQGAIRQPQHF,TGTGCCAGCAGCTTGCGGCAGGGGGCGATTCGTCAGCCCCAGCATTTT
14,many,TRBV5-1,TRBD2,TRBJ2-5,CASRPGLAQETQYF,TGCGCCAGCAGGCCTGGACTAGCGCAAGAGACCCAGTACTTC
15,many,TRBV4-3,-,TRBJ2-1,CASSQEQVGYNEQFF,TGCGCCAGCAGCCAAGAGCAGGTGGGCTACAATGAGCAGTTCTTC
14,-,TRBV19,-,TRBJ1-4,CASSINRRNEKLFF,TGTGCCAGTAGTATTAACAGGAGAAATGAAAAACTGTTTTTT
12,few,TRBV20-1,TRBD2,TRBJ2-7,CSGTSGSYEQYF,TGCAGTGGGACTAGCGGATCCTACGAGCAGTACTTC
12,few,TRBV29-1,TRBD1,TRBJ2-5,CSVAQGEETQYF,TGCAGCGTTGCCCAGGGGGAGGAGACCCAGTACTTC
10,few,TRBV29-1,-,TRBJ1-1,CSVGQLEAFF,TGCAGCGTCGGACAGCTTGAAGCTTTCTTT
19,many,TRBV7-9,TRBD2,TRBJ2-3,CASSSQVVSREGRTDTQYF,TGTGCCAGCAGCTCCCAAGTTGTCTCGCGGGAGGGCCGTACAGATACGCAGTATTTT